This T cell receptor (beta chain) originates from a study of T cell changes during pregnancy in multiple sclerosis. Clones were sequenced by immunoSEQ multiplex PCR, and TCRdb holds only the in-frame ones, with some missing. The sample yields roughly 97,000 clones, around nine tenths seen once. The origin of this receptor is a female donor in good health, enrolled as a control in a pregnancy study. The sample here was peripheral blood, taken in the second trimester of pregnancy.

The CDR3: CASSPGGLRSHYGYTF. The CDR3 DNA reads TGTGCCAGCAGCCCGGGGGGGCTGAGGTCGCACTATGGCTACACCTTC. The chain has TRBV27 and TRBJ1-2; tentative D call: TRBD1 (6 bases). CDR1 MNHEY and CDR2 SMNVEV come from the germline V gene (reference sequence). Trimming removed 6 bases from V and 3 bases from J, with 20 bases in between. The CDR3 is made up of 16 amino acids.